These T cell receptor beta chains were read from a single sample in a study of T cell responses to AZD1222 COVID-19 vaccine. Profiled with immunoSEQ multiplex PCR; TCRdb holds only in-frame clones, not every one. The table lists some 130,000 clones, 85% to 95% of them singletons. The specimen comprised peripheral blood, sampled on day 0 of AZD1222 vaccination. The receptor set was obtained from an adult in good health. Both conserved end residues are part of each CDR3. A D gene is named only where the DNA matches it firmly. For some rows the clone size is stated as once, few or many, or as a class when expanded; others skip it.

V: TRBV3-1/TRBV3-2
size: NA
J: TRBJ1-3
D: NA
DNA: TGTGCCAGCAGCCAAGAAAATGGATTCTCTGGAAACACCATATATTTT
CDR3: CASSQENGFSGNTIYF

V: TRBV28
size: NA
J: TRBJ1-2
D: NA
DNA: TGTGCCAGCAGTCCCCCGTTTTACGACGGCTACACCTTC
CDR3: CASSPPFYDGYTF

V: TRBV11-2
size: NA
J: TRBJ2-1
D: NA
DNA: TGTGCCAGCAGCCCGCTGGGGGAGCAGTTCTTC
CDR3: CASSPLGEQFF

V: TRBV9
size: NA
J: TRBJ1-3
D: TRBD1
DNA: TGTGCCAGCAGCCCAAGGGACAGAACTAGAAACACCATATATTTT
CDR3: CASSPRDRTRNTIYF

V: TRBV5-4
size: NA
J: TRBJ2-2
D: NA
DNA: TGTGCCAGCAGCCAACGGCGGTCGAACACCGGGGAGCTGTTTTTT
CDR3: CASSQRRSNTGELFF

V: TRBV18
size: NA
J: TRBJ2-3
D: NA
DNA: TGTGCCAGCTCACCGAAGCAGGGCTGGCTCACAGATACGCAGTATTTT
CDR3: CASSPKQGWLTDTQYF

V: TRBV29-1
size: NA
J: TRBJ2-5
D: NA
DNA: TGCAGCGTTGTTAGGGAGACCCAGTACTTC
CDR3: CSVVRETQYF

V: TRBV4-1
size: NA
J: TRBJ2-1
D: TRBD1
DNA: TGCGCCAGCAGCCCCCTTTGGACAGGGAGCTCCTACAATGAGCAGTTCTTC
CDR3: CASSPLWTGSSYNEQFF

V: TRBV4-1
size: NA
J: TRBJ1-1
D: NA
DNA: TGCGCCAGCAGTCTAGGGGAGGAGGCTGAAGCTTTCTTT
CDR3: CASSLGEEAEAFF

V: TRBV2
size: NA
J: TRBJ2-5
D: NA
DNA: TGTGCCAGCAGTACCACCACGACGGCAGAGACCCAGTACTTC
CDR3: CASSTTTTAETQYF

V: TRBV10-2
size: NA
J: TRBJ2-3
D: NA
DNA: TGCGCCAGCAGTGGTCGGGGGCTCACAGATACGCAGTATTTT
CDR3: CASSGRGLTDTQYF

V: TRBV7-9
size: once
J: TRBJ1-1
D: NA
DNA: TGTGCCAGCAGCCGGGGGAACACTGAAGCTTTCTTT
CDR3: CASSRGNTEAFF

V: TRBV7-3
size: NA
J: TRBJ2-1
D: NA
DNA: TGTGCCAGCAGCCCCTCTAGGGGGGGGTACTCCTACAATGAGCAGTTCTTC
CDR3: CASSPSRGGYSYNEQFF

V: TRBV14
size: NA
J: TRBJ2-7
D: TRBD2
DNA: TGTGCCAGCAGCCAGGGGGGGGCCTACGAGCAGTACTTC
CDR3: CASSQGGAYEQYF

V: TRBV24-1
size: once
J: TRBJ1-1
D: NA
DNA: TGTGCCACCAGTGAAGGCCTGAACACTGAAGCTTTCTTT
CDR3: CATSEGLNTEAFF

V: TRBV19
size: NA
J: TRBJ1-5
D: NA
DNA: TGTGCCAGTAGTATCGAAACGGCCGTTTGGCCCCAGCATTTT
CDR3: CASSIETAVWPQHF

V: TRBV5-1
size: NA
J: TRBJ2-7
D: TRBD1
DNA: TGCGCCAGCAGCCTGTCGGTGACAGGGAACGAGCAGTACTTC
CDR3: CASSLSVTGNEQYF

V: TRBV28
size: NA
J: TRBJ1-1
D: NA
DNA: TGTGCCAGTAGGGGTTGGATGAACACTGAAGCTTTCTTT
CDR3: CASRGWMNTEAFF

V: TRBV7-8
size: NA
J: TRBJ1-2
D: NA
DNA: TGTGCCAGCAGCTTATCGGGCGTTTATGGCTACACCTTC
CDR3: CASSLSGVYGYTF

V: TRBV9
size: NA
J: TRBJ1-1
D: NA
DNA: TGTGCCAGCAGCGTAGAAGCTATGAACACTGAAGCTTTCTTT
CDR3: CASSVEAMNTEAFF

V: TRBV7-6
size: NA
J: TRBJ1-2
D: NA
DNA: TGTGCCAGCAGCTTAGTGGGGACTGGGGCAGAGGGCTACACCTTC
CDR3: CASSLVGTGAEGYTF

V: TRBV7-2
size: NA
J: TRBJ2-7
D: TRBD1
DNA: TGTGCCAGCAGCTATGCCGGGACAGGGTACGAGCAGTACTTC
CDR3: CASSYAGTGYEQYF

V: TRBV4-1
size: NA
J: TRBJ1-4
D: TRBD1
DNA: TGCGCCAGCAGCCAAGGGGACAGGTTAAGCGATGAAAAACTGTTTTTT
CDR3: CASSQGDRLSDEKLFF

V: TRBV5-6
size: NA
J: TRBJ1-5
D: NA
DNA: TGTGCCAGCAGCTTGTACGGAATCCAGCCCCAGCATTTT
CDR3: CASSLYGIQPQHF

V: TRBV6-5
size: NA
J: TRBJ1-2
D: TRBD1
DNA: TGTGCCAGCAGTACTAGACAGGGGGACGGCTACACCTTC
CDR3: CASSTRQGDGYTF

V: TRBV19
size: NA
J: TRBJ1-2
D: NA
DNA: TGTGCCAGTAGTATCAGACAGCTAACCTTCTATGGCTACACCTTC
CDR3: CASSIRQLTFYGYTF

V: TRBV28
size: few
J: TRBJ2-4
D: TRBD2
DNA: TGTGCCAGCAGCATTATTCGTGGGGGGGGCAAAAACATTCAGTACTTC
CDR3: CASSIIRGGGKNIQYF

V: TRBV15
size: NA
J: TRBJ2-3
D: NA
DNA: TGTGCCACCAGCAGAGTTCCGGGACAAGACACAGATACGCAGTATTTT
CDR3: CATSRVPGQDTDTQYF

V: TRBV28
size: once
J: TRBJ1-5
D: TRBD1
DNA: TGTGCCAGCAGACCAGACAGGGGAGGTCAGCCCCAGCATTTT
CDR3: CASRPDRGGQPQHF

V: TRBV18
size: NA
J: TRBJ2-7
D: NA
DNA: TGTGCCAGCTCCGCAGAAGGATACGAGCAGTACTTC
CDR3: CASSAEGYEQYF

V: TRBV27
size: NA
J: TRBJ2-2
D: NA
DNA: TGTGCCAGCAGTTTAGCCCAAACCGGGGAGCTGTTTTTT
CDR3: CASSLAQTGELFF

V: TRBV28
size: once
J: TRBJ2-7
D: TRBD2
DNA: TGTGCCAGCAGTTTCCCAGCGGGGCCCTACGAGCAGTACTTC
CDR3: CASSFPAGPYEQYF

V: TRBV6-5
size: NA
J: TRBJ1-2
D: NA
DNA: TGTGCCAGCAGTTCCGCAGGGTTAGCTAACTATGGCTACACCTTC
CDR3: CASSSAGLANYGYTF

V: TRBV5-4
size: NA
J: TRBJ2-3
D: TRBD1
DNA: TGTGCCAGCAGCTTGCGACAGGGGGCAGATACGCAGTATTTT
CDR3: CASSLRQGADTQYF

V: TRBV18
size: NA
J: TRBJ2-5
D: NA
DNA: TGTGCCAGCTCACCACGCGGACAGTTCCAAGAGACCCAGTACTTC
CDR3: CASSPRGQFQETQYF

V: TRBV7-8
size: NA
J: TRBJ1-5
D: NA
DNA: TGTGCCAGCGGGGGCCCACAGAGCAATCAGCCCCAGCATTTT
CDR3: CASGGPQSNQPQHF

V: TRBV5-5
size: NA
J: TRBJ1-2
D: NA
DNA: TGTGCCAGCAGCTGGGGAGAGGGAAGATATGGCTACACCTTC
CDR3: CASSWGEGRYGYTF

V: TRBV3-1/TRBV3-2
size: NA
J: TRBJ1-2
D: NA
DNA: TGTGCCAGCAGCCAACAACGACTAACTAACTATGGCTACACCTTC
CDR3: CASSQQRLTNYGYTF

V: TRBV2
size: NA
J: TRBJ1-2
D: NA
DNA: TGTGCCAGCATAGGAACAGGGCAGGGCTACACCTTC
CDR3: CASIGTGQGYTF

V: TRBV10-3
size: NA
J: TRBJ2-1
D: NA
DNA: TGTGCCATCGGCGGTGCTCAGCAGTTCTTC
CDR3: CAIGGAQQFF

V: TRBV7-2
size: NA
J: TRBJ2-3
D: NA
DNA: TGTGCCAGCAGCTTATGGAGGACAGCTAGCACAGATACGCAGTATTTT
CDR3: CASSLWRTASTDTQYF

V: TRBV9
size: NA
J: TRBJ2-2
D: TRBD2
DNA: TGTGCCAGCAGCGAGGGACTAGCGTACTACACCGGGGAGCTGTTTTTT
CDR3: CASSEGLAYYTGELFF

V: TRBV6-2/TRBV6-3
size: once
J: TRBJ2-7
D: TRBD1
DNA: TGTGCCAGCAGTTACCCGGGACAGGCCTACGAGCAGTACTTC
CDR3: CASSYPGQAYEQYF

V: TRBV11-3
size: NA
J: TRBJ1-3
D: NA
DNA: TGTGCCAGCAGCTATACAGGGCCTTTCTCTGGAAACACCATATATTTT
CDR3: CASSYTGPFSGNTIYF

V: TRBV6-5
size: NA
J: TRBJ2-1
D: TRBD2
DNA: TGTGCCAGCAGTTACGGCGGGAGCTCCTACAATGAGCAGTTCTTC
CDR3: CASSYGGSSYNEQFF

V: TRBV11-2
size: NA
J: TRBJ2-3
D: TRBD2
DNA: TGTGCCAGCAGCTCAAGACTAGCGGGGGTGGATACGCAGTATTTT
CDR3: CASSSRLAGVDTQYF

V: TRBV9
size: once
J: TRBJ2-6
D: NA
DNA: TGTGCCAGCAGCGTAGACAGGGGGGCCAACGTCCTGACTTTC
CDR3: CASSVDRGANVLTF